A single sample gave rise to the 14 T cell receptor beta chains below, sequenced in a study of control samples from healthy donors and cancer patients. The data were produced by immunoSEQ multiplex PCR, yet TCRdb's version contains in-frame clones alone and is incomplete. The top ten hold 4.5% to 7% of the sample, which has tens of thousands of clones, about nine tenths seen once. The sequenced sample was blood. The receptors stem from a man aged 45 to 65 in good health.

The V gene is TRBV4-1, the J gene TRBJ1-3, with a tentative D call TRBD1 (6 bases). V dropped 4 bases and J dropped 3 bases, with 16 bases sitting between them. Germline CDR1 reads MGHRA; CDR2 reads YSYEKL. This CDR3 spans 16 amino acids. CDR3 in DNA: TGCGCCAGCAGCCCCCGACAGGACCACTATGGAAACACCATATATTTT. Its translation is CASSPRQDHYGNTIYF.

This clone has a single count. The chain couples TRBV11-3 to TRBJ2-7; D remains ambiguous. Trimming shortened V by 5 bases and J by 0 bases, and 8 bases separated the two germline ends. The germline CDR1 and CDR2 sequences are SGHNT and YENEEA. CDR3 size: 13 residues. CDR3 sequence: CASSGKVSYEQYF. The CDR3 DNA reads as TGTGCCAGCAGCGGTAAGGTCTCCTACGAGCAGTACTTC.

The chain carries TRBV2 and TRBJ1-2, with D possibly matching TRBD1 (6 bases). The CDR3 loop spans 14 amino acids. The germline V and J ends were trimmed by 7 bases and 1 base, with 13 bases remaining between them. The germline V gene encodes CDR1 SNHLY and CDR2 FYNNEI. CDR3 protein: CASTTDRINYGYTF. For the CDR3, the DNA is TGTGCCAGCACCACCGACAGGATTAACTATGGCTACACCTTC.

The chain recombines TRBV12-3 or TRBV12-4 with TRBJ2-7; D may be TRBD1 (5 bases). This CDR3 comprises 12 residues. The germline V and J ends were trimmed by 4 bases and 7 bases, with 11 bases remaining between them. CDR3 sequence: CASSSPRGEQYF. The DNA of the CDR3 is TGTGCCAGCAGTTCCCCAAGGGGTGAGCAGTACTTC.

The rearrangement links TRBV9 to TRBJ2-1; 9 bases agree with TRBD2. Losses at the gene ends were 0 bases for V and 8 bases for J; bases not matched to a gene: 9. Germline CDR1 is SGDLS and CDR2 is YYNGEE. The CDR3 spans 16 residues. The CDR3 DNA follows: TGTGCCAGCAGCGTAGAGTGGCGGGGGGGCCGCGATGAGCAGTTCTTC. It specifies CASSVEWRGGRDEQFF.

CDR3 DNA: TGTGCCAGCAGTGAAGTGAATAGTATTAGTGATACGCAGTATTTT. Translated, it gives CASSEVNSISDTQYF. J is TRBJ2-3 and V is TRBV25-1; D unresolved. Trimming left V 2 bases short and J 6 bases short, with 15 bases between. The CDR3 is made up of 15 amino acids. The germline gives CDR1 MGHDK, CDR2 SYGVNS.

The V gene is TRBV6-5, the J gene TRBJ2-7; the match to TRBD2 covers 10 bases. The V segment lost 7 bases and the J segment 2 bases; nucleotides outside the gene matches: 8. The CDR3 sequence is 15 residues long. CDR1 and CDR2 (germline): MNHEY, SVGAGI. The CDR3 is CASNPSGGGPYEQYF. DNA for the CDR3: TGTGCCAGCAATCCAAGCGGGGGGGGCCCCTACGAGCAGTACTTC.

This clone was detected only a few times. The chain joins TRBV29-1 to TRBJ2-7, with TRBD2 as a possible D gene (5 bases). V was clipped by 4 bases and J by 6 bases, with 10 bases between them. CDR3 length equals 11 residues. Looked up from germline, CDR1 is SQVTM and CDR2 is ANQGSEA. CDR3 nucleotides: TGCAGCGTTGCCTCGGGATCCGAGCAGTACTTC. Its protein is CSVASGSEQYF.

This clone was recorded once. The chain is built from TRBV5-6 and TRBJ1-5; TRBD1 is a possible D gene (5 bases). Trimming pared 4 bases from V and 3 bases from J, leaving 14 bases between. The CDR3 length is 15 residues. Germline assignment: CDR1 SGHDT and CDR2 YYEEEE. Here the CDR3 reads CASSAGTGHNQPQHF. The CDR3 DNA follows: TGTGCCAGCAGCGCGGGGACTGGTCACAATCAGCCCCAGCATTTT.

CDR3 nucleotide sequence: TGTGCCAGCAGCCTCACCGGGGGTAGCACAGATACGCAGTATTTT. It translates to CASSLTGGSTDTQYF. The rearrangement joins TRBV25-1 to TRBJ2-3; weak D call: TRBD2 (6 bases). Germline assignment: CDR1 MGHDK and CDR2 SYGVNS. This CDR3 is built from 15 residues. V lost 6 bases to trimming and J lost 0 bases, with 13 bases between them.

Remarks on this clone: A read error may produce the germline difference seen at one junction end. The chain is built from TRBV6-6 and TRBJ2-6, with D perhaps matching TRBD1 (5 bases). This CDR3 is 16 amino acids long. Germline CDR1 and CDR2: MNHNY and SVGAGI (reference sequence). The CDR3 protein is CASSRLTLSGASVLTF. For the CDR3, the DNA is TGTGCCAGCAGTCGATTGACCCTCTCTGGGGCCAGCGTCCTGACTTTC.

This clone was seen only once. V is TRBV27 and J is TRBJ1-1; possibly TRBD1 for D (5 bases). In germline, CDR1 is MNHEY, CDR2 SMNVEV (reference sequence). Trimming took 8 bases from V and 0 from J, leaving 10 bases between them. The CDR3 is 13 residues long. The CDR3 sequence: CASRAGLNTEAFF. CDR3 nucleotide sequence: TGTGCCAGCCGGGCGGGGCTGAACACTGAAGCTTTCTTT.

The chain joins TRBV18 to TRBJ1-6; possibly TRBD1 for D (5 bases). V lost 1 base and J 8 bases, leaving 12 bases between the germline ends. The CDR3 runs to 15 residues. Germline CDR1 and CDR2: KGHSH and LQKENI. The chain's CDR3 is CASSPQGGTDSPLHF. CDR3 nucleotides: TGTGCCAGCTCACCACAGGGAGGGACCGATTCACCCCTCCACTTT.

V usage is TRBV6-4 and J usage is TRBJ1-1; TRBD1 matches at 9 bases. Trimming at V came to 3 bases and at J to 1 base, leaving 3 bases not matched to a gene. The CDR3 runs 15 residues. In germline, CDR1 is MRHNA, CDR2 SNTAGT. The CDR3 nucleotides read TGTGCCAGCAGTGAGATGGGACAGGGGAACACTGAAGCTTTCTTT. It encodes CASSEMGQGNTEAFF.